This is a list of T cell receptor beta chains from one sample in a study of breast tumors, draining lymph nodes, adjacent tissues. TCRdb itself ran the multiplex PCR reads through MiXCR, one entry per CDR3 protein. The sample carries 11,000 or so distinct CDR3 sequences, about 34% recorded once. Sequenced input: breast tumor tissue. The receptor set was obtained from a female donor with breast cancer. Some clones in this sample may be carry-over from other donors' samples. Both conserved end residues are part of each CDR3. A D gene is named only where the DNA matches it firmly. Rows give clone size only sometimes, using once, few, many, or a class for an expanded clone.

j_gene	d_gene	abundance	v_gene	len	CDR3aa	CDR3nt
TRBJ2-1	TRBD2	NA	TRBV20-1	14	CSARELAAIDEQFF	TGCAGTGCTAGAGAACTAGCGGCGATCGATGAGCAGTTCTTC
TRBJ2-7	TRBD1	many	TRBV5-1	15	CASSIGTAPYYEQYF	TGCGCCAGCAGCATCGGGACAGCCCCCTACTACGAGCAGTACTTC
TRBJ2-2	NA	many	TRBV10-3	14	CAIQSRQKAGELFF	TGTGCCATTCAGAGCCGCCAAAAGGCCGGGGAGCTGTTTTTT
TRBJ2-1	TRBD2	NA	TRBV7-2	16	CASRAGTSGGRDEQFF	TGTGCCAGCAGAGCCGGGACTAGCGGGGGCCGAGATGAGCAGTTCTTC
TRBJ2-5	NA	many	TRBV6-2/TRBV6-3	16	CASSSELPTYQETQYF	TGTGCCAGCAGTTCGGAACTTCCCACGTACCAAGAGACCCAGTACTTC
TRBJ2-5	NA	medium-sized	TRBV7-2	13	CASSLFPRETQYF	TGTGCCAGCAGCTTATTTCCCCGAGAGACCCAGTACTTC
TRBJ1-2	TRBD1	NA	TRBV20-1	13	CSAMDRGSYGYTF	TGCAGTGCTATGGACAGGGGAAGCTATGGCTACACCTTC
TRBJ1-5	TRBD1	many	TRBV19	17	CASSRMPGQGAYQPQHF	TGTGCCAGTAGTAGAATGCCGGGACAGGGGGCCTATCAGCCCCAGCATTTT
TRBJ2-7	TRBD2	many	TRBV6-2/TRBV6-3	15	CASSGFGLASYEQYF	TGTGCCAGCAGTGGATTTGGACTAGCTTCCTACGAGCAGTACTTC
TRBJ2-5	TRBD2	medium-sized	TRBV7-2	15	CASSFAGTSVETQYF	TGTGCCAGCAGCTTCGCCGGGACTAGCGTAGAGACCCAGTACTTC
TRBJ1-6	NA	medium-sized	TRBV2	14	CASSSQGLHSPLHF	TGTGCCAGCAGTTCCCAGGGGTTACATTCACCCCTCCACTTT
TRBJ2-3	NA	few	TRBV10-2	11	CASSHTDTQYF	TGCGCCAGCAGCCACACAGATACGCAGTATTTT
TRBJ2-1	TRBD2	many	TRBV20-1	16	CSARVPTSGVPTSPFF	TGCAGTGCTAGAGTCCCAACTAGCGGGGTGCCCACGTCCCCGTTCTTC
TRBJ2-1	NA	NA	TRBV24-1	16	CATSETADGGGNEQFF	TGTGCCACCAGTGAGACGGCCGACGGAGGTGGAAACGAGCAGTTCTTC
TRBJ2-1	TRBD2	NA	TRBV2	14	CASSRTRTGNEQFF	TGTGCCAGCAGCAGGACTAGGACGGGGAATGAGCAGTTCTTC
TRBJ1-1	NA	once	TRBV11-2	15	CASTRTGSVDTEAFF	TGTGCCAGCACCCGTACAGGGTCGGTTGACACTGAAGCTTTCTTT